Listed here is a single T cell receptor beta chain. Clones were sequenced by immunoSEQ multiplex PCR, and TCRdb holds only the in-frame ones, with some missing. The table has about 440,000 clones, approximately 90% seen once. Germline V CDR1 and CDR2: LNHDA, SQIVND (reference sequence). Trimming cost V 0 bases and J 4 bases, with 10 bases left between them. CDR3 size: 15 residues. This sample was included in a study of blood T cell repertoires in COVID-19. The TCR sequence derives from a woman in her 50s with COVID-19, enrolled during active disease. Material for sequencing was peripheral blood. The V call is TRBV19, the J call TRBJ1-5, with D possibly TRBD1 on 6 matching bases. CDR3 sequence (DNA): TGTGCCAGTAGTATAGAGGAAGGGGGAAATCAGCCCCAGCATTTT. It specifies CASSIEEGGNQPQHF.